This T cell receptor (beta chain) was recovered during a study of beta chain features in type 1 diabetes. The isolated RNA, all of it, was reverse transcribed, so expressed TCRB transcripts were what got sequenced. Data came from immunoSEQ multiplex PCR; TCRdb stores just in-frame clones and leaves some out. The sample gives around 310,000 clones, about 11% of which show up once; around 0.015% is in the top ten. In its sample, this clone was seen a few times. Germline values: CDR1 ENHRY, CDR2 SYGVKD. V shed 5 bases and J shed 2 bases, with 10 bases lying between them. The CDR3 length is 14 residues. The origin of this receptor is a woman in her 30s in good health. The sequenced material came from naive CD4+ T cells from blood. V gene TRBV10-3 combines with J gene TRBJ1-5, with D unresolved. This chain's CDR3 is CAISSGQGNQPQHF. The CDR3 DNA follows: TGTGCCATCAGTTCAGGCCAGGGCAATCAGCCCCAGCATTTT.